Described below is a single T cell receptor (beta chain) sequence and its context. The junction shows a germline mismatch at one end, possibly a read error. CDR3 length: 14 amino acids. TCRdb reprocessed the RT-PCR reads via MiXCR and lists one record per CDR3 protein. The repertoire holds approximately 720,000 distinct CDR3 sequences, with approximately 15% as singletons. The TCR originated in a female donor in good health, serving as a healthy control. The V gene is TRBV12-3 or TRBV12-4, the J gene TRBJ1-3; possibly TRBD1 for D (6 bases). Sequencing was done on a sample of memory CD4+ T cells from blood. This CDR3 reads CASSTTQQGRFPFF. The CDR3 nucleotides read TGTGCCAGCAGTACTACTCAACAGGGCCGTTTTCCCTTTTTT.